Shown below are 13 T cell receptor beta chains from a single sample sequenced in a study of OX40 agonist ivuxolimab in advanced cancers. Assay: immunoSEQ multiplex PCR; the TCRdb copy retains only in-frame clones and omits some. Altogether roughly 5,200 clones are present, roughly two thirds being singletons, with the ten largest covering around 42%. Sample: CD4+ or CD8+ T cells sorted from blood, taken in a trial of the OX40 agonist ivuxolimab. These receptors were obtained from an adult with an advanced solid tumor such as melanoma, head and neck, liver or kidney cancer.

The rearrangement links TRBV27 to TRBJ1-1, with D unresolved. The CDR3 loop spans 14 amino acids. CDR1 is MNHEY, CDR2 SMNVEV, per germline (reference sequence). V gave up 6 bases and J gave up 0 bases, with 11 bases separating them. The CDR3 here is CASSTGLMNTEAFF. The CDR3 DNA is TGTGCCAGCAGCACCGGACTGATGAACACTGAAGCTTTCTTT.

The rearrangement uses TRBV28 and TRBJ1-5; TRBD1 might be the D (5 bases). Trimming pared 3 bases from V and 4 bases from J, leaving 13 bases between. The CDR3 totals 15 residues. The germline V gene has CDR1 MDHEN and CDR2 SYDVKM. CDR3: CASSLGQKANQPQHF. The CDR3 nucleotides are TGTGCCAGCAGTTTGGGGCAGAAGGCGAATCAGCCCCAGCATTTT.

The CDR3 nucleotides are TGTGCCAGCAGCTTAGTGTTCCGCGAGCAGTACTTC. Translating it yields CASSLVFREQYF. The chain uses TRBV11-2 and TRBJ2-7; D not resolved. Germline CDR1 and CDR2: SGHAT and FQNNGV. V was trimmed by 1 base and J by 6 bases, leaving 7 bases between them. The CDR3 covers 12 residues.

This chain joins TRBV11-3 and TRBJ2-1; D is unclear. The germline V gene encodes CDR1 SGHNT and CDR2 YENEEA. Deletions cut 5 bases from V and 1 base from J, with 15 bases between. The CDR3 length is 16 residues. The CDR3 sequence is CASSTSSFGSYNEQFF. CDR3 bases: TGTGCCAGCAGCACCTCCAGTTTCGGGTCCTACAATGAGCAGTTCTTC.

The chain joins TRBV10-1 to TRBJ2-1, with D maybe TRBD2 (6 bases). V gave up 5 bases and J gave up 7 bases, with 21 bases separating them. This CDR3 has 16 amino acids. Looked up from germline, CDR1 is WNHNN and CDR2 is SYGVQD (reference sequence). The CDR3 DNA sequence: TGCGCCAGCAGTCCACTCGGGACTTGGGGTAGGAATGAGCAGTTCTTC. This sequence encodes CASSPLGTWGRNEQFF.

The V and J genes are TRBV4-1 and TRBJ1-2, with a tentative D call TRBD1 (6 bases). The CDR3 consists of 15 residues. Germline-derived CDR1 and CDR2 are MGHRA and YSYEKL. Trimming took off 4 bases at V and 2 bases at J, with 14 bases between the two ends. In DNA, the CDR3 is TGCGCCAGCAGCCTAACTAGCGGGACAAACTATGGCTACACCTTC. As protein: CASSLTSGTNYGYTF.

The table lists this clone with a count of one. The gene calls are TRBV7-6 and TRBJ2-1; possibly TRBD1 for D (6 bases). V was shortened by 1 base and J by 12 bases, with 16 bases between the two germline ends. Germline V gives CDR1 SGHVS, CDR2 FNYEAQ. The CDR3 is 14 residues long. In nucleotides, the CDR3 is TGTGCCAGCAGCTTAGGGGGGCCAGGCAAACGGCAGTTCTTC. Its protein product is CASSLGGPGKRQFF.

The chain recombines TRBV11-2 with TRBJ2-7, with D possibly matching TRBD1 (6 bases). V lost 3 bases, J lost 4 bases, and 16 bases lay in between. There are 15 residues in the CDR3. Germline V CDR1 and CDR2: SGHAT, FQNNGV. CDR3 DNA sequence: TGTGCCAGCAGCTTGGGGGCTAGGGTTTCGTACGAGCAGTACTTC. Translating gives CASSLGARVSYEQYF.

There are a few counts of this clone. The chain links TRBV4-2 to TRBJ2-5; 9 nucleotides match TRBD2. Trimming at V came to 0 bases and at J to 4 bases, leaving 9 bases not matched to a gene. Germline CDR1 LGHNA, CDR2 YNFKEQ. The CDR3 runs to 17 residues. In nucleotides, the CDR3 is TGTGCCAGCAGCCAAGAAGGACCCGCGGGAGGGGCAGAGACCCAGTACTTC. It codes for CASSQEGPAGGAETQYF.

This chain links TRBV7-9 with TRBJ2-7, with a possible D match to TRBD1 (6 bases). This CDR3 region has 13 residues. Germline V lookup: CDR1 SEHNR, CDR2 FQNEAQ (reference sequence). Between the trimmed V and J ends, which lost 4 bases and 6 bases, there was a span of 13 bases. CDR3 nucleotides: TGTGCCAGCAGCTCCGGGACATCGGGCGAGCAGTACTTC. Protein product: CASSSGTSGEQYF.

This clone was picked up a small number of times. The V call is TRBV11-2, the J call TRBJ1-2; the D gene is possibly TRBD1 (5 bases). The ends were cut back, 6 bases at V and 4 bases at J, with 15 bases in the middle. The CDR3 covers 14 residues. The germline V gene encodes CDR1 SGHAT and CDR2 FQNNGV. The CDR3 DNA reads TGTGCCAGCAGGGGCCCAGGGCAGATCTATGGCTACACCTTC. Translation gives CASRGPGQIYGYTF. The full variable domain, with the rest looked up from reference TRBV11-2 and TRBJ1-2, is EAGVAQSPRYKIIEKRQSVAFWCNPISGHATLYWYQQILGQGPKLLIQFQNNGVVDDSQLPKDRFSAERLKGVDSTLKIQPAKLEDSAVYLCASRGPGQIYGYTFGSGTRLTVV.

This clone was counted once. V is TRBV14 and J is TRBJ2-1; weak D call: TRBD2 (5 bases). Germline assignment: CDR1 SGHDN and CDR2 FVKESK. There are 15 residues in the CDR3. Trimming removed 1 base from V and 3 bases from J, with 10 bases in between. CDR3 in DNA: TGTGCCAGCAGCCAAGTTGCGGGTAGCTACAATGAGCAGTTCTTC. Protein product: CASSQVAGSYNEQFF.

This clone turned up a few times. The chain is built from TRBV7-9 and TRBJ2-5, with D unclear. Germline loops: CDR1 SEHNR, CDR2 FQNEAQ (reference sequence). V lost 2 bases and J 0 bases, leaving 10 bases between the germline ends. This CDR3 contains 15 residues. In DNA, the CDR3 is TGTGCCAGCAGCTTAAAAGAGGCGGACCAAGAGACCCAGTACTTC. Encoded protein: CASSLKEADQETQYF.